This T cell receptor (beta chain) emerged from a study of blood T cell repertoires in COVID-19. Study background: Donors in the United States, Italy and Spain gave samples during acute or convalescent COVID-19.

Under the authors' procedure: It was from reference gene primer amplification that nucleated cell counts were estimated. Profiled with immunoSEQ multiplex PCR; TCRdb holds only in-frame clones, not every one. That table furnishes V, J and clone size, whereas the DNA furnished D and trimming. The sample carries about 94,000 clones, about four fifths recorded once. CDR3 size: 14 residues. Germline CDR1 LGHDT, CDR2 YNNKEL (reference sequence). J gave up 10 bases and V 3 bases, and 8 bases lay outside the gene matches. This clone appeared a few times. This chain joins TRBV3-1 (or the pseudogene TRBV3-2) and TRBJ2-7; 11 bases map to TRBD1. This receptor was identified in a human donor in a cohort sampled during active COVID-19. Sequencing was done on a sample of peripheral blood. The CDR3 loop reads CASSHGTGGHKQYF. As DNA, the CDR3 is TGTGCCAGCAGCCATGGGACAGGGGGTCATAAACAGTACTTC.